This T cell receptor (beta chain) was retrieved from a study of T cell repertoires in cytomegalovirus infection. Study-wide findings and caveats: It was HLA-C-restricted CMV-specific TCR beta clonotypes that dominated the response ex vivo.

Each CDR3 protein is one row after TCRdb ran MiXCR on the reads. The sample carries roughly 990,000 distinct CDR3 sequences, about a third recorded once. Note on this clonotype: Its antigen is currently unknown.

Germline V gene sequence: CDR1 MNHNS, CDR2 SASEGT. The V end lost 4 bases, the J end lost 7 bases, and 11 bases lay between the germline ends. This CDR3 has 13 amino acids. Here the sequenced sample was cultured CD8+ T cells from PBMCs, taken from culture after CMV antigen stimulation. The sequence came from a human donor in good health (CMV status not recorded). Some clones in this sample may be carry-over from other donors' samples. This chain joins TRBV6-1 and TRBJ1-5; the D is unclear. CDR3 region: CASSAVTGQPQHF. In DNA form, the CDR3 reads TGTGCCAGCAGTGCCGTGACGGGGCAGCCCCAGCATTTT.